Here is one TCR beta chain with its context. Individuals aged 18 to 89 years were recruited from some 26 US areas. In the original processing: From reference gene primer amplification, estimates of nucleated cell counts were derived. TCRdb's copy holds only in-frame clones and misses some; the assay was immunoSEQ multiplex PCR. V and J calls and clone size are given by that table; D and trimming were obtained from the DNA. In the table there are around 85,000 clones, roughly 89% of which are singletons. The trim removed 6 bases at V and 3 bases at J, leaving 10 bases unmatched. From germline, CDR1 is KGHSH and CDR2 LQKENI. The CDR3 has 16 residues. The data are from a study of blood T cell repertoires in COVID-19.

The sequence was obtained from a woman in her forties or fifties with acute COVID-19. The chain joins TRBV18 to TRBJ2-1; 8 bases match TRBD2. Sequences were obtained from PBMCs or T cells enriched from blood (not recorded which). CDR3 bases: TGTGCCAGCTCCTTACAAGCGGGAGCGGGCTACAATGAGCAGTTCTTC. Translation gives CASSLQAGAGYNEQFF.